The rows below give T cell receptor beta chains drawn from one sample of a study of T-cell reconstitution after alpha-beta-depleted transplantation in children. Using its own MiXCR run on the PCR reads, TCRdb lists one record per CDR3 protein. The repertoire holds around 64,000 distinct CDR3 sequences, with 9.5% to 13% as singletons. The specimen was PBMCs, collected before TCRalphabeta/CD19-depleted stem cell transplant. Receptors originate from a boy between 10 and 17 years old with acute myeloid leukemia, due to receive a stem cell transplant. Each CDR3 is given with its conserved first and last residue.

V gene | CDR3 protein
TRBV6-2/TRBV6-3 | CASSRTGDEQFF
TRBV7-2 | CASSFDRTNYGYTF
TRBV5-4 | CASSLDAYTQYF
TRBV12-3/TRBV12-4 | CASSYGTGSSYNEQFF
TRBV7-2 | CASSLRGSGKGNTGELFF
TRBV12-3/TRBV12-4 | CASSPGTSAYTQYF
TRBV7-9 | CASSRLPLNEQFF
TRBV6-5 | CASSPIPLNTEAFF
TRBV24-1 | CATEGSSSYNEQFF
TRBV7-2 | CASSFPAGMNTEAFF
TRBV5-1 | CASSLAGGYYEQYF
TRBV12-3/TRBV12-4 | CASLLTGPPYNEQFF
TRBV12-3/TRBV12-4 | CASSYPTGNLGKNIQYF
TRBV4-1 | CASSQVKGLSSYNEQFF
TRBV7-9 | CASSLYAGKGVQPQHF
TRBV6-5 | CASSTPLAGYQETQYF
TRBV12-3/TRBV12-4 | CASSRKGGSNTGELFF
TRBV20-1 | CSARDVAPVGGRGTDTQYF
TRBV6-2/TRBV6-3 | CASRDGELFF
TRBV19 | CASRSVVWDSNQPQHF
TRBV20-1 | CSARDWTGGDQPQHF
TRBV18 | CASSPTAQETQYF
TRBV11-2 | CASSLSRGGETQYF
TRBV11-2 | CASSFGEKLFF
TRBV4-2 | CASSQEATSGTYEQYF
TRBV9 | CASSATGRGTGELFF
TRBV12-3/TRBV12-4 | CASSASLGGYETQYF
TRBV3-1 | CASSQGWASFNTGELFF
TRBV5-6 | CASSLRRSFSSYNEQFF
TRBV20-1 | CSARIGGPTDTQYF
TRBV18 | CASSVKEANTEAFF